This entry lists 22 T cell receptor beta chains sequenced from one sample in a study of T cells after yellow fever vaccination. TCRdb analysed the 5' RACE reads with MiXCR anew, one entry per CDR3 protein. The sample shows approximately 160,000 distinct CDR3 sequences, roughly a tenth of them seen only once. Sequencing was performed on CD8+ T cells sorted from PBMCs, taken 45 days after the yellow fever booster vaccination. All receptors derive from a man between 18 and 29 years old who received the YFV17D yellow fever vaccine.

This clonotype came up many times. The gene calls are TRBV27 and TRBJ2-3; 11 bases are shared with TRBD2. Germline assignment: CDR1 MNHEY and CDR2 SMNVEV (reference sequence). The CDR3 totals 14 residues. V shed 5 bases and J 8 bases; nucleotides not matched to a gene: 6. The CDR3 here is CASSPLAGGRTQYF. Here the CDR3 DNA reads TGTGCCAGCAGTCCCTTAGCGGGGGGGCGTACGCAGTATTTT.

This rearrangement joins TRBV4-1 to TRBJ1-2; no definite D call. Germline loops: CDR1 MGHRA, CDR2 YSYEKL. V was trimmed by 4 bases and J by 4 bases, leaving 13 bases between them. The CDR3 runs to 14 residues. CDR3 region: CASSPREVTYGYTF. CDR3 DNA: TGCGCCAGCAGCCCCCGGGAGGTTACCTATGGCTACACCTTC.

There are many counts of this clonotype. The CDR3 loop reads CASSPGLAGKQETQYF. In DNA form, the CDR3 reads TGTGCCAGCAGCCCGGGACTAGCCGGCAAGCAAGAGACCCAGTACTTC. This chain connects TRBV3-2 to TRBJ2-5; TRBD2 is the table's D call and was not checked against the DNA. TRBV3-2 counts as a pseudogene. This CDR3 spans 16 amino acids.

This clonotype showed up just a few times. This chain links TRBV5-1 with TRBJ1-3; D gene uncertain. The CDR3 runs to 15 residues. CDR1 is SGHRS, CDR2 YFSETQ, per germline. V lost 1 base, J lost 2 bases, and 10 bases lay in between. The CDR3: CASSLYSGAGNTIYF. In nucleotides, the CDR3 is TGCGCCAGCAGCTTGTATTCTGGGGCTGGAAACACCATATATTTT.

V gene TRBV6-5 combines with J gene TRBJ1-2, with 9 positions matching TRBD1. The ends lost 2 bases at V and 8 bases at J; junction bases unmatched: 3. Germline lookup yields CDR1 MNHEY and CDR2 SVGAGI. The length of the CDR3 is 13 residues. CDR3 bases: TGTGCCAGCAGTTACGACAGGGGGAACGGCTACACCTTC. Protein product: CASSYDRGNGYTF.

This clonotype appeared a few times. V and J are TRBV5-1 and TRBJ2-1, with TRBD1 identical over 8 bases. This CDR3 spans 15 amino acids. CDR1 SGHRS and CDR2 YFSETQ come from the germline V gene. V dropped 4 bases and J dropped 6; count of bases not matched to a gene: 9. This CDR3 reads CASSLRQGSPNEQFF. CDR3 nucleotide sequence: TGCGCCAGCAGCCTAAGACAGGGGTCCCCCAATGAGCAGTTCTTC.

This clonotype was observed a few times. As DNA, the CDR3 is TGTGCCAGCAGCCTAGGGAGCGGGGGCTATGATGAGCAGTTCTTC. Translating it yields CASSLGSGGYDEQFF. The chain couples TRBV9 to TRBJ2-1; the match to TRBD2 covers 8 bases. Germline CDR1 and CDR2: SGDLS and YYNGEE. This CDR3 has 15 residues. Germline trimming cut 4 bases from V and 8 bases from J; bases unmatched to any gene: 11.

This clonotype was counted ten times or more. This rearrangement joins TRBV5-5 to TRBJ2-7; 7 nucleotides line up with TRBD1. The CDR3 extends over 14 amino acids. J was trimmed by 2 bases and V by 5 bases; bases with no gene match: 7. Per germline, CDR1 SGHKS and CDR2 YYEKEE (reference sequence). The CDR3 coding sequence is TGTGCCAGCAGGGCTGGGGACAGTGCCTACGAGCAGTACGTC. It is translated as CASRAGDSAYEQYV.

This clonotype was picked up a small number of times. V and J are TRBV9 and TRBJ2-2; 10 nucleotides agree with TRBD2. This CDR3 contains 17 residues. Germline loops: CDR1 SGDLS, CDR2 YYNGEE. The V segment lost 2 bases and the J segment 2 bases; nucleotides outside the gene matches: 6. CDR3 bases: TGTGCCAGCAGCGTCCCTAGCGGGGGACCAAACACCGGGGAGCTGTTTTTT. This sequence encodes CASSVPSGGPNTGELFF.

The rearrangement joins TRBV6-6 to TRBJ1-1; D may be TRBD1 (5 bases). CDR1 is MNHNY and CDR2 is SVGAGI in the germline V gene (reference sequence). CDR3 length equals 16 residues. Trimming left V 2 bases short and J 1 base short, with 14 bases between. The CDR3 region is CASSYPDRQGNTEAFF. The CDR3 coding sequence is TGTGCCAGCAGTTACCCGGATCGGCAGGGGAACACTGAAGCTTTCTTT.

The genes are TRBV4-1 and TRBJ2-5, with 11 bases aligning to TRBD2. Germline V CDR1 and CDR2: MGHRA, YSYEKL. J was trimmed by 5 bases and V by 1 base; bases with no gene match: 15. The CDR3 totals 19 residues. The CDR3 spells CASSQVETSGTYHRETQYF. The CDR3 region has the DNA TGCGCCAGCAGCCAAGTGGAGACTAGCGGGACTTACCACCGGGAGACCCAGTACTTC.

This clonotype was counted only a few times. This chain uses TRBV7-8 with TRBJ2-5, with D unclear. The CDR3 has 14 residues. V was pared by 1 base and J by 5 bases, with 11 bases between. Germline CDR1 SGHVS, CDR2 FQNEAQ. The CDR3 DNA is TGTGCCAGCAGCTTAGAAAGGTTCGGGGAGACCCAGTACTTC. Translating it yields CASSLERFGETQYF. Based on the CDR3 plus reference TRBV7-8 and TRBJ2-5, the full variable domain is GAGVSQSPRYKVAKRGQDVALRCDPISGHVSLFWYQQALGQGPEFLTYFQNEAQLDKSGLPSDRFFAERPEGSVSTLKIQRTQQEDSAVYLCASSLERFGETQYFGPGTRLLVL.

This clonotype was detected only a few times. This rearrangement joins TRBV27 to TRBJ1-1; 8 bases fit TRBD1. This CDR3 is 15 amino acids long. J lost 6 bases, V lost 2 bases, and 8 bases had no gene match. CDR1 MNHEY and CDR2 SMNVEV come from the germline V gene (reference sequence). Written as DNA, the CDR3 is TGTGCCAGCAGTTTACCGGACAGGGAAGGGGCTGAAGCTTTCTTT. Its translation: CASSLPDREGAEAFF.

The chain links TRBV12-3 or TRBV12-4 to TRBJ2-2, with TRBD1 matching 7 bases. This CDR3 is built from 16 residues. V shed 3 bases and J 4 bases; nucleotides not matched to a gene: 8. DNA for the CDR3: TGTGCCAGCAGTTTTCAGGGCCAGGGGGTCACCGGGGAGCTGTTTTTT. Translated: CASSFQGQGVTGELFF.

This clonotype was detected a few times. This chain uses TRBV27 with TRBJ2-7, with TRBD1 matching 9 bases. CDR1 is MNHEY, CDR2 SMNVEV, per germline (reference sequence). The CDR3 is made up of 15 amino acids. Unmatched junction bases numbered 7, after V lost 4 bases and J lost 3 bases. CDR3 amino acids: CASSWAGTGNYEQYF. Written as DNA, the CDR3 is TGTGCCAGCAGTTGGGCCGGGACAGGGAACTACGAGCAGTACTTC.

Only a few counts were recorded for this clonotype. The rearrangement joins TRBV5-1 to TRBJ2-7, with a weak D call TRBD2 (5 bases). In germline, CDR1 is SGHRS, CDR2 YFSETQ. Deletions cut 4 bases from V and 5 bases from J, with 13 bases between. The CDR3 extends over 13 amino acids. CDR3 sequence: CASSLMDGDEQYF. Written as DNA, the CDR3 is TGCGCCAGCAGCCTGATGGACGGGGACGAGCAGTACTTC.

This clonotype came up once. The V and J genes are TRBV4-1 and TRBJ2-2; 8 positions match TRBD2. Germline loops: CDR1 MGHRA, CDR2 YSYEKL. V shed 0 bases and J 5 bases; nucleotides not matched to a gene: 5. There are 16 residues in the CDR3. This CDR3 is CASSQDALAETGELFF. CDR3 bases: TGCGCCAGCAGCCAAGATGCACTAGCGGAGACCGGGGAGCTGTTTTTT.

This clonotype occurred a few times. This sequence joins TRBV19 and TRBJ2-1; 8 nucleotides line up with TRBD2. This CDR3 has 17 amino acids. Per the germline V gene, CDR1 is LNHDA and CDR2 is SQIVND (reference sequence). The V and J ends lost 4 bases and 1 base, in that order; junction bases with no gene match: 9. DNA of the CDR3: TGTGCCAGTAGTAGAGGTAGCGGGGTAGGGTCCTACAATGAGCAGTTCTTC. Translated, it gives CASSRGSGVGSYNEQFF.

The J gene is TRBJ1-3, the V gene TRBV20-1; D remains ambiguous. Germline CDR1 reads DFQATT; CDR2 reads SNEGSKA (reference sequence). This CDR3 has 14 residues. Trimming removed 1 base at V and 0 bases at J, with 7 bases between. The CDR3 loop is CSARARVSGNTIYF. The CDR3 bases are TGCAGTGCTAGAGCGCGAGTCTCTGGAAACACCATATATTTT.

This clonotype has just a few counts. J is TRBJ2-3 and V is TRBV6-2 or TRBV6-3, with 12 bases identical to TRBD2. CDR1 MNHEY and CDR2 SVGEGT come from the germline V gene. The length of the CDR3 is 17 residues. V shed 0 bases, J shed 7 bases, and the junction held 8 bases outside the gene matches. The CDR3 region is CASSYSPSGGDSNTQYF. CDR3 sequence (DNA): TGTGCCAGCAGTTACTCCCCTAGCGGGGGGGATTCAAATACGCAGTATTTT.

This clonotype appeared a few times. V gene TRBV5-6 combines with J gene TRBJ2-2, with D possibly being TRBD1 (5 bases). Germline V CDR1 and CDR2: SGHDT, YYEEEE. CDR3 length: 15 amino acids. The germline V and J ends were trimmed by 2 bases and 5 bases, with 13 bases remaining between them. The DNA of the CDR3 is TGTGCCAGCAGCTTCAAGGACACCAGAACCGGGGAGCTGTTTTTT. It yields the protein CASSFKDTRTGELFF.

At least ten counts were recorded for this clonotype. This chain connects TRBV7-9 to TRBJ1-2; 7 bases line up with TRBD1. The CDR3 consists of 15 residues. Germline CDR1 SEHNR, CDR2 FQNEAQ (reference sequence). Germline trimming cut 3 bases from V and 3 bases from J; bases unmatched to any gene: 7. The CDR3 bases are TGTGCCAGCAGCTTGTGGAACAGGGGTGACTATGGCTACACCTTC. This codes for CASSLWNRGDYGYTF.